Below, 16 T cell receptor beta chains from the same sample are listed, as sequenced in a study of blood T cell repertoires in COVID-19. Sequencing used immunoSEQ multiplex PCR; TCRdb keeps in-frame clones, though not all of them. The table includes a few hundred thousand clones, around 83% detected once. Input material: peripheral blood. These receptors originate from a man between 18 and 35 years old with active or convalescent COVID-19.

This chain connects TRBV10-3 to TRBJ1-4; D is perhaps TRBD1 (5 bases). V was clipped by 8 bases and J by 4 bases, with 11 bases between them. The CDR3 sequence is 13 residues long. Per germline, CDR1 ENHRY and CDR2 SYGVKD. The CDR3 nucleotides are TGTGCCATCCGACGGGGGGTTAATGAAAAACTGTTTTTT. As protein: CAIRRGVNEKLFF.

V and J are TRBV12-3 or TRBV12-4 and TRBJ1-5; weak D call: TRBD1 (5 bases). The CDR3 is 13 amino acids. V shed 6 bases and J shed 7 bases, with 13 bases lying between them. CDR3 bases: TGTGCCAGCAGCTCGCCTGGGGCCCAGCCCCAGCATTTT. Residues: CASSSPGAQPQHF.

The V and J genes are TRBV4-1 and TRBJ1-1; unclear D gene. Germline loops: CDR1 MGHRA, CDR2 YSYEKL. The V gene lost 3 bases and the J gene lost 1 base, with 9 bases spanning the gap. This CDR3 is 14 amino acids long. The CDR3 is CASSHQVKNTEAFF. In nucleotides, the CDR3 is TGCGCCAGCAGCCATCAGGTGAAGAACACTGAAGCTTTCTTT.

The CDR3 region has the DNA TGTGCCAGCAGGGTACGGGAGTACGGAGAGACCCAGTACTTC. Residues: CASRVREYGETQYF. The rearrangement uses TRBV6-5 and TRBJ2-5, with D maybe TRBD2 (6 bases). The germline V gene has CDR1 MNHEY and CDR2 SVGAGI. CDR3 length equals 14 residues. V was cut by 6 bases and J by 4 bases, with 15 bases left in between.

The rearrangement uses TRBV6-6 and TRBJ2-2; a weak D match, TRBD2 (5 bases). The CDR3 consists of 11 residues. The V gene's germline CDR1 is MNHNY and CDR2 SVGAGI (reference sequence). V shed 6 bases and J shed 6 bases, with 5 bases lying between them. The CDR3 nucleotides read TGTGCCAGCAGGGAGGCCGGGGAGCTGTTTTTT. Translation gives CASREAGELFF.

This clone was counted a single time. The V call is TRBV7-3, the J call TRBJ2-3; no reliable D call. V lost 5 bases and J lost 7, with 7 bases in between. This CDR3 contains 11 residues. Germline V CDR1 and CDR2: SGHTA, FQGTGA. The CDR3 region is CASSPPYTQYF. Here the CDR3 DNA reads TGTGCCAGCAGCCCCCCCTATACGCAGTATTTT.

The rearrangement uses TRBV5-1 and TRBJ1-2, with 7 positions matching TRBD1. Germline CDR1 SGHRS, CDR2 YFSETQ. V gave up 0 bases and J gave up 1 base; unmatched junction bases: 3. This CDR3 has 15 amino acids. The CDR3: CASSLGQGLNYGYTF. The CDR3 DNA reads TGCGCCAGCAGCTTGGGACAGGGCCTTAACTATGGCTACACCTTC.

The CDR3 protein is CASSLEGVFYGYTF. In DNA form, the CDR3 reads TGTGCCAGTAGTTTGGAAGGAGTCTTCTATGGCTACACCTTC. This chain connects TRBV19 to TRBJ1-2; D is undetermined. The CDR3 contains 14 residues. With 5 bases removed from V and 4 bases from J, the gap between germline ends came to 14 bases. From germline, CDR1 is LNHDA and CDR2 SQIVND (reference sequence).

The rearrangement uses TRBV6-5 and TRBJ1-2; TRBD1 matches at 9 bases. The CDR3 extends over 13 amino acids. J was trimmed by 11 bases and V by 2 bases; bases with no gene match: 6. Germline lookup yields CDR1 MNHEY and CDR2 SVGAGI. The CDR3: CASSYRDRDVYTF. The CDR3 DNA is TGTGCCAGCAGTTACCGGGACAGGGATGTATACACCTTC.

The chain joins TRBV11-3 to TRBJ2-3, with D possibly being TRBD2 (6 bases). The CDR3 runs 16 residues. V lost 5 bases and J 3 bases, leaving 18 bases between the germline ends. Per the germline V gene, CDR1 is SGHNT and CDR2 is YENEEA. The CDR3 here is CASSGDSPLWTDTQYF. In DNA, the CDR3 is TGTGCCAGCAGCGGGGACTCTCCCTTATGGACAGATACGCAGTATTTT.

The CDR3 nucleotides are TGTGCCAGCAGCGAGGGACTAGCGGGGATCAATGAGCAGTTCTTC. Its translation: CASSEGLAGINEQFF. J is TRBJ2-1 and V is TRBV9; 13 bases agree with TRBD2. The CDR3 has 15 residues. Germline CDR1 SGDLS, CDR2 YYNGEE. V was pared by 3 bases and J by 6 bases, with 3 bases of the junction left unmatched.

This chain joins TRBV24-1 and TRBJ1-5; D gene uncertain. Trimming left V 4 bases short and J 6 bases short, with 6 bases between. Per germline, CDR1 KGHDR and CDR2 SFDVKD. The CDR3 is 12 residues long. This CDR3 is CATSDEGQPQHF. CDR3 coding DNA: TGTGCCACCAGTGACGAGGGTCAGCCCCAGCATTTT.

In its sample, this clone was seen a few times. The chain links TRBV6-5 to TRBJ2-7; TRBD1 might be the D (6 bases). Germline CDR1 is MNHEY and CDR2 is SVGAGI. The CDR3 sequence is 15 residues long. V was cut by 2 bases and J by 2 bases, with 13 bases left in between. The CDR3 here is CASSYGPGEPYEQYF. The CDR3 nucleotides are TGTGCCAGCAGTTACGGGCCAGGGGAACCCTACGAGCAGTACTTC.

This clone was recorded only once. The chain has TRBV4-2 and TRBJ2-2, with D perhaps assigned TRBD1 or TRBD2 (5 bases each). Germline V lookup: CDR1 LGHNA, CDR2 YNFKEQ. V gave up 7 bases and J gave up 6 bases, with 12 bases separating them. This CDR3 contains 13 residues. CDR3 sequence: CASTGLGPGELFF. CDR3 bases: TGTGCCAGCACGGGGCTCGGTCCCGGGGAGCTGTTTTTT.

This CDR3 reads CASSNGQGAVNQPQHF. CDR3 DNA sequence: TGTGCCAGCAGCAATGGACAGGGGGCTGTCAATCAGCCCCAGCATTTT. The chain links TRBV7-8 to TRBJ1-5; 11 bases are shared with TRBD1. The germline V gene encodes CDR1 SGHVS and CDR2 FQNEAQ. V lost 5 bases, J lost 3 bases, and 6 bases stayed unmatched. The CDR3 length is 16 residues. The full variable domain, rest sourced from reference TRBV7-8 and TRBJ1-5, is GAGVSQSPRYKVAKRGQDVALRCDPISGHVSLFWYQQALGQGPEFLTYFQNEAQLDKSGLPSDRFFAERPEGSVSTLKIQRTQQEDSAVYLCASSNGQGAVNQPQHFGDGTRLSIL.

The gene calls are TRBV9 and TRBJ2-1; 8 bases are shared with TRBD1. Germline lookup yields CDR1 SGDLS and CDR2 YYNGEE. The CDR3 covers 15 residues. J gave up 2 bases and V 0 bases, and 1 base lay outside the gene matches. DNA of the CDR3: TGTGCCAGCAGCGTAGGGACAGGGCCCTACAATGAGCAGTTCTTC. Protein sequence: CASSVGTGPYNEQFF.